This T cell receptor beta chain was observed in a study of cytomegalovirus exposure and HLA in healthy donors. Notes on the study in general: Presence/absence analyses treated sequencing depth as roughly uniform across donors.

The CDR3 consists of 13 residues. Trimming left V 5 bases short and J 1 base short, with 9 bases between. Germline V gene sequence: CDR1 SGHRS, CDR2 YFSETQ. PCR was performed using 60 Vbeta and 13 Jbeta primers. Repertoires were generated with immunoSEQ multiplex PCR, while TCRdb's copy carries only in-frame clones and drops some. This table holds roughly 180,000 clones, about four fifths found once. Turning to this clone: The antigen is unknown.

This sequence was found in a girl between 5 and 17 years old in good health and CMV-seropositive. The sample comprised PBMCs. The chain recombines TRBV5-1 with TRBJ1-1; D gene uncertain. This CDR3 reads CASSSQTNTEAFF. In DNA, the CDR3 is TGCGCCAGCAGTTCACAAACGAACACTGAAGCTTTCTTT.